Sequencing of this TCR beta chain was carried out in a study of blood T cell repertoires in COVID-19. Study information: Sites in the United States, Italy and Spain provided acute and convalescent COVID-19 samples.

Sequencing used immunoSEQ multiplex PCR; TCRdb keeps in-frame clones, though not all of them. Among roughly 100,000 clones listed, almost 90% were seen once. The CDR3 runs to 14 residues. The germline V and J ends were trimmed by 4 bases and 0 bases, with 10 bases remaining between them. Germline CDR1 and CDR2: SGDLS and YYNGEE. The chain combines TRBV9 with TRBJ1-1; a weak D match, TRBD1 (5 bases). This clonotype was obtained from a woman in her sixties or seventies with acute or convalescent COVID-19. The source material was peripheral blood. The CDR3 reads CASSRGNMNTEAFF. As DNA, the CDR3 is TGTGCCAGCAGCCGGGGGAACATGAACACTGAAGCTTTCTTT.